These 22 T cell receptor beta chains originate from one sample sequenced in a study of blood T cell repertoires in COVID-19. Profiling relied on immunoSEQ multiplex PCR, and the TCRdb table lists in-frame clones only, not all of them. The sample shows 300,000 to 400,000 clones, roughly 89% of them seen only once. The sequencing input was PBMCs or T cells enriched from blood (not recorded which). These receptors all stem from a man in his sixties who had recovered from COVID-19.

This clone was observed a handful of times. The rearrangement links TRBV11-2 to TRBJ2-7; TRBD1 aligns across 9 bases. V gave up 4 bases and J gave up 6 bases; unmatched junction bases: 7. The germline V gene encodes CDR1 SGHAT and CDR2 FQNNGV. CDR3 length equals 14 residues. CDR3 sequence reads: CASSYTGTGFEQYF. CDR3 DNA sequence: TGTGCCAGCAGCTACACCGGGACAGGGTTCGAGCAGTACTTC. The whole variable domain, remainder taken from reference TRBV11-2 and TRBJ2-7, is EAGVAQSPRYKIIEKRQSVAFWCNPISGHATLYWYQQILGQGPKLLIQFQNNGVVDDSQLPKDRFSAERLKGVDSTLKIQPAKLEDSAVYLCASSYTGTGFEQYFGPGTRLTVT.

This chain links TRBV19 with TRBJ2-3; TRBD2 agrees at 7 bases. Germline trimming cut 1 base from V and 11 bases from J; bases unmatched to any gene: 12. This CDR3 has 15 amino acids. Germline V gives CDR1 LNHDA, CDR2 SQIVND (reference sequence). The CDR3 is CASSIAPREGGGQYF. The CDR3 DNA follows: TGTGCCAGTAGTATAGCTCCCAGGGAGGGAGGTGGGCAGTATTTT.

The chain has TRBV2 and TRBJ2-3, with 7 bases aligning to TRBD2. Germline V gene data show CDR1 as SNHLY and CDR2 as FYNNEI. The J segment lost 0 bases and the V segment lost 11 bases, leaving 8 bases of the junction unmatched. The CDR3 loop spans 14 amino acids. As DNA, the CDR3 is TGTGCCGGATCTAGCGGAGCTAGCACAGATACGCAGTATTTT. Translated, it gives CAGSSGASTDTQYF.

The CDR3 protein is CASSKDRDSTNEKLFF. In DNA, the CDR3 is TGTGCCAGTAGTAAGGACAGAGATTCAACTAATGAAAAACTGTTTTTT. The chain is built from TRBV19 and TRBJ1-4; possible D gene TRBD1, 6 bases. Germline CDR1 reads LNHDA; CDR2 reads SQIVND (reference sequence). The CDR3 is 16 amino acids. V shed 4 bases and J shed 0 bases, with 12 bases lying between them.

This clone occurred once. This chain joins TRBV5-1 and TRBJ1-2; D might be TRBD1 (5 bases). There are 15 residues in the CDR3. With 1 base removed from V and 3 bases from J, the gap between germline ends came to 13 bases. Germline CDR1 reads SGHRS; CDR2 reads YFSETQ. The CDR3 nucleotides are TGCGCCAGCAGCTTGTTGTCAGGGCAATACTATGGCTACACCTTC. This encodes CASSLLSGQYYGYTF.

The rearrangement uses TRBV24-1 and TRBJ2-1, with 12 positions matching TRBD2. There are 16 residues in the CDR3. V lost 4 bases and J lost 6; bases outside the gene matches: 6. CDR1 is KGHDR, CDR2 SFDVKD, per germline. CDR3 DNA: TGTGCCACCAGTGACCTGACTAGCGGGAGAATCAATGAGCAGTTCTTC. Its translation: CATSDLTSGRINEQFF.

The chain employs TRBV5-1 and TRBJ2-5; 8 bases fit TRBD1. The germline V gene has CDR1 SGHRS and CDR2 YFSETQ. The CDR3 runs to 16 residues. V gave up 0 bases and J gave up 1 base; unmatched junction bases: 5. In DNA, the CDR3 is TGCGCCAGCAGCTTGGAGCCACAGGGGGTCCAAGAGACCCAGTACTTC. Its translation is CASSLEPQGVQETQYF.

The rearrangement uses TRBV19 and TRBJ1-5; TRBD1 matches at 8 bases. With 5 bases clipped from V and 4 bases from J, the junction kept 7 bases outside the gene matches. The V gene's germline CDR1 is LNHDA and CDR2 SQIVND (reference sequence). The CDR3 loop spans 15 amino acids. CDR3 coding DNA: TGTGCCAGTAGTCCCCGGGACAGGCCAAATCAGCCCCAGCATTTT. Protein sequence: CASSPRDRPNQPQHF.

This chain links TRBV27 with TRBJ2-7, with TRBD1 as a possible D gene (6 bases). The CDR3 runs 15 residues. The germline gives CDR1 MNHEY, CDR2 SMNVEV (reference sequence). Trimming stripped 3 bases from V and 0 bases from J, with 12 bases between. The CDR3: CASSLLGAHSYEQYF. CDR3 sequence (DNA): TGTGCCAGCAGTTTGCTGGGGGCCCACTCCTACGAGCAGTACTTC.

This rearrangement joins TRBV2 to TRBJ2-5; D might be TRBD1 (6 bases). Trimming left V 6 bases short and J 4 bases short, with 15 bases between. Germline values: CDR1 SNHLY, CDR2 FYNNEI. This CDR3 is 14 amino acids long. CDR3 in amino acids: CASRDNRVGETQYF. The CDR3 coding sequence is TGTGCCAGCAGGGATAACAGGGTCGGAGAGACCCAGTACTTC.

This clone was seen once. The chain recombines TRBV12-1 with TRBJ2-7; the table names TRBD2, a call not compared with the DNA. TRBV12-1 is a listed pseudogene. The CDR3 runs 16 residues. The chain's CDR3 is CASSFAGGCFPYEQYF. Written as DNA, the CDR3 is TGTGCCAGCAGCTTTGCTGGGGGGTGTTTCCCCTACGAGCAGTACTTC.

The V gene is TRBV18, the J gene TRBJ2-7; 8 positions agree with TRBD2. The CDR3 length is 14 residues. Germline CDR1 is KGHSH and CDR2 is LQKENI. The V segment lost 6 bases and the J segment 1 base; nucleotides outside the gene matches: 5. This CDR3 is CASSIGTSSYEQYF. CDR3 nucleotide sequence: TGTGCCAGCTCGATCGGGACTAGTTCCTACGAGCAGTACTTC.

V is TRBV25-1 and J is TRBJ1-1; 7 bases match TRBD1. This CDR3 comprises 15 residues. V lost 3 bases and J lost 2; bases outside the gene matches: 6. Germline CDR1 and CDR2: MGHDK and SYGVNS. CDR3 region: CASSDPGQANTEAFF. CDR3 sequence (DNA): TGTGCCAGCAGTGACCCAGGACAGGCAAACACTGAAGCTTTCTTT.

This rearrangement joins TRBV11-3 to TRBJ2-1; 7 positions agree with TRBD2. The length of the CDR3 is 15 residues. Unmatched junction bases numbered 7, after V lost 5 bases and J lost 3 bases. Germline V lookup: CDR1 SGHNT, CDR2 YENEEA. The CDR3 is CASSLRGSLYNEQFF. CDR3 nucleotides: TGTGCCAGCAGCCTGCGGGGGAGTCTCTACAATGAGCAGTTCTTC. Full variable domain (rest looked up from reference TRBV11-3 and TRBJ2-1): EAGVVQSPRYKIIEKKQPVAFWCNPISGHNTLYWYLQNLGQGPELLIRYENEEAVDDSQLPKDRFSAERLKGVDSTLKIQPAELGDSAVYLCASSLRGSLYNEQFFGPGTRLTVL.

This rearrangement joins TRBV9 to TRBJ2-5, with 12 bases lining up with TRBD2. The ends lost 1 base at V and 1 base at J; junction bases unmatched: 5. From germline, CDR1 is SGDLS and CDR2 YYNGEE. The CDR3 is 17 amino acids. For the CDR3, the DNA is TGTGCCAGCAGCGTAAGGGGACTAGCGGGCCTCCAAGAGACCCAGTACTTC. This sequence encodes CASSVRGLAGLQETQYF.

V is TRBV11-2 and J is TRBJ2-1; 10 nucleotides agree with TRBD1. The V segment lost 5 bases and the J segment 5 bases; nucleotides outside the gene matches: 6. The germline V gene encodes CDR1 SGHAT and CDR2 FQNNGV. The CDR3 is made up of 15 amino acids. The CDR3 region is CASSGWTGGNNEQFF. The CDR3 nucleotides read TGTGCCAGCAGCGGCTGGACAGGGGGGAACAATGAGCAGTTCTTC.

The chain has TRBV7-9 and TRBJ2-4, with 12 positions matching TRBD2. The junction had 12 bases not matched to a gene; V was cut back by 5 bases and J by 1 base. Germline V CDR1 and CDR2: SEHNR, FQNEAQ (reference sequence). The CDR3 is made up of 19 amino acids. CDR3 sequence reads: CASSASSGRAVVAKNIQYF. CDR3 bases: TGTGCCAGCAGCGCCTCTAGCGGGAGGGCCGTGGTTGCCAAAAACATTCAGTACTTC. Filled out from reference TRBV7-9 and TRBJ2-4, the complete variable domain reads DTGVSQNPRHKITKRGQNVTFRCDPISEHNRLYWYRQTLGQGPEFLTYFQNEAQLEKSRLLSDRFSAERPKGSFSTLEIQRTEQGDSAMYLCASSASSGRAVVAKNIQYFGAGTRLSVL.

CDR3 sequence: CASSVEGQGTGELFF. As DNA, the CDR3 is TGTGCCAGCAGCGTAGAGGGACAGGGGACCGGGGAGCTGTTTTTT. The chain is built from TRBV9 and TRBJ2-2; 10 bases match TRBD1. The ends lost 0 bases at V and 5 bases at J; junction bases unmatched: 1. Per germline, CDR1 SGDLS and CDR2 YYNGEE. This CDR3 region has 15 residues.

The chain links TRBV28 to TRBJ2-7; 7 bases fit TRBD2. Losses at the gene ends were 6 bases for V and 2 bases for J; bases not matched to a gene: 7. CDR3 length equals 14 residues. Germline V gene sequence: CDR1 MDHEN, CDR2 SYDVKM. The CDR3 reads CASRTEGRAYEQYF. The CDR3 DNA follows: TGTGCCAGCAGGACCGAGGGGAGGGCCTACGAGCAGTACTTC.

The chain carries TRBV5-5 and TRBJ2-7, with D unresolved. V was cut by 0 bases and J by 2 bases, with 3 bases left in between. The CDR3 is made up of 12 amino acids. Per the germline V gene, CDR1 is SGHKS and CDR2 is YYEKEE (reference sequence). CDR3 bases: TGTGCCAGCAGCTTGGGTACCTACGAGCAGTACTTC. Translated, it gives CASSLGTYEQYF. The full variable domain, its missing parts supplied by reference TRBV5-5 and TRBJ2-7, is DAGVTQSPTHLIKTRGQQVTLRCSPISGHKSVSWYQQVLGQGPQFIFQYYEKEERGRGNFPDRFSARQFPNYSSELNVNALLLGDSALYLCASSLGTYEQYFGPGTRLTVT.

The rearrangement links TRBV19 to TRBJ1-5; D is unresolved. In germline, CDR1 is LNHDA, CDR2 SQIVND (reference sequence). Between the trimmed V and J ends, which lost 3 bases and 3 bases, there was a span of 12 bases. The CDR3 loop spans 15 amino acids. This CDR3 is CASSIRGISNQPQHF. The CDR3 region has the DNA TGTGCCAGTAGTATCCGAGGTATTTCCAATCAGCCCCAGCATTTT.

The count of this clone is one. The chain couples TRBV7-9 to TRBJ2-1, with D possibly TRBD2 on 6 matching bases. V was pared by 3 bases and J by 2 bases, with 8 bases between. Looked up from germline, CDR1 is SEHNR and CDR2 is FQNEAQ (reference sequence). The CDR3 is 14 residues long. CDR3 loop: CASSLGLAYNEQFF. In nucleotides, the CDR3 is TGTGCCAGCAGCTTGGGACTTGCCTACAATGAGCAGTTCTTC.